These T cell receptor beta chains were read from a single sample in a study of blood T cell repertoires in COVID-19. The data were produced by immunoSEQ multiplex PCR, yet TCRdb's version contains in-frame clones alone and is incomplete. The top ten hold less than 20% of the sample, which has approximately 290,000 clones, roughly four fifths seen once. Sequenced material: peripheral blood. Source of these receptors: a person aged 70 to 85 with COVID-19, enrolled during active disease. CDR3s include the opening cysteine and the closing phenylalanine or tryptophan. D genes are given only for firm matches. Some rows have no size entry. The others give once, few or many, or a class for an expanded clone.

D gene,J gene,V gene,clone size,CDR3 DNA,CDR3 protein
TRBD1,TRBJ1-2,TRBV7-9,-,TGTGCCAGCAGCCCACGGACAGGGGGCGGCTACACCTTC,CASSPRTGGGYTF
TRBD1,TRBJ1-4,TRBV7-9,-,TGTGCCAGCAGCTTAGGCACAGGGGTTGGGGAAAAACTGTTTTTT,CASSLGTGVGEKLFF
TRBD1,TRBJ2-1,TRBV5-1,-,TGCGCCAGCAGCGTCGGACAGGCCTACAATGAGCAGTTCTTC,CASSVGQAYNEQFF
TRBD1,TRBJ2-7,TRBV6-5,few,TGTGCCAGCACCCCCGGGGACAGGGGAAACGAGCAGTACTTC,CASTPGDRGNEQYF
-,TRBJ2-2,TRBV6-6,-,TGTGCCAGCAGTTACTCAGGACAGATCACCGGGGAGCTGTTTTTT,CASSYSGQITGELFF
-,TRBJ2-1,TRBV5-4,few,TGTGCCAGCAGCCCTCGACAGGATAATGAGCAGTTCTTC,CASSPRQDNEQFF
-,TRBJ1-1,TRBV12-3/TRBV12-4,once,TGTGCCACCCTAGTGTCGGGGAACACTGAAGCTTTCTTT,CATLVSGNTEAFF
TRBD1,TRBJ2-3,TRBV7-3,-,TGTGCCAGCAGCTTCCAGGGGGCAGATACGCAGTATTTT,CASSFQGADTQYF
-,TRBJ2-1,TRBV5-6,-,TGTGCCAGCAGCTTGCGGCCCGGGGATGAGCAGTTCTTC,CASSLRPGDEQFF
TRBD1,TRBJ1-1,TRBV6-5,-,TGTGCCAGCAGTACTACAGGGGGTGACACTGAAGCTTTCTTT,CASSTTGGDTEAFF
TRBD2,TRBJ2-7,TRBV5-1,-,TGCGCCAGCAGCTTGGCCGCTAGCGGGAAAAACGAGCAGTACTTC,CASSLAASGKNEQYF
-,TRBJ1-1,TRBV3-1/TRBV3-2,-,TGTGCCAGCAGCCCAGCGACCGGGGGGCGAGGGGCTTTCTTT,CASSPATGGRGAFF
-,TRBJ1-1,TRBV10-2,-,TGCGCCAGCAGTTTTTCGAGCAATTCGGCTTTCTTT,CASSFSSNSAFF
-,TRBJ1-2,TRBV3-1/TRBV3-2,few,TGTGCCAGCAGCCAAGGCCAAACAGGGTTCGGCTACACCTTC,CASSQGQTGFGYTF
-,TRBJ1-1,TRBV6-4,-,TGTGCCAGCAGTGAAAGAGCGGGGATGAACACTGAAGCTTTCTTT,CASSERAGMNTEAFF
TRBD1,TRBJ1-2,TRBV27,-,TGTGCCAGCAGTTTATGGTTCCTCAGGGGGCGCGCCTATGGCTACACCTTC,CASSLWFLRGRAYGYTF
-,TRBJ2-5,TRBV7-9,few,TGTGCCAGCAGCTTAGGGCAGGCGAGCACCCAAGAGACCCAGTACTTC,CASSLGQASTQETQYF
-,TRBJ2-7,TRBV27,-,TGTGCCAGCAGTTTATCCCTTACCAGGATGGCCTACGAGCAGTACTTC,CASSLSLTRMAYEQYF
-,TRBJ2-2,TRBV19,-,TGTGCCAGTAGTTCCTACGGGAGACTCACCGGGGAGCTGTTTTTT,CASSSYGRLTGELFF
-,TRBJ2-1,TRBV5-1,-,TGCGCCAGCACCTCGGGGGTCAATGAGCAGTTCTTC,CASTSGVNEQFF
-,TRBJ1-6,TRBV6-5,-,TGTGCCAGCAGTTCCTGGACAGAGAATTCACCCCTCCACTTT,CASSSWTENSPLHF
TRBD2,TRBJ2-5,TRBV14,-,TGTGCCAGCAGCCGACTAGCGGGAGGCTTTGCAGAGACCCAGTACTTC,CASSRLAGGFAETQYF
-,TRBJ2-2,TRBV5-1,-,TGCGCCAGCAGCTTGGCGATGGGAGGCCGGGACGGGGAGCTGTTTTTT,CASSLAMGGRDGELFF
TRBD1,TRBJ2-1,TRBV28,-,TGTGCCAGCAGTTCCCCGGACAGGGAAGGGAATGAGCAGTTCTTC,CASSSPDREGNEQFF
-,TRBJ1-4,TRBV28,-,TGTGCCAGCAGTCCGCGGCGGAAAGCGGGGTGGAATGAAAAACTGTTTTTT,CASSPRRKAGWNEKLFF
-,TRBJ2-4,TRBV28,-,TGTGCCAGCAGCCTCCAACAGGGAGTCAAAAACATTCAGTACTTC,CASSLQQGVKNIQYF
TRBD1,TRBJ1-1,TRBV9,-,TGTGCCAGCAGCGGGGGACAGGGAACTGAAGCTTTCTTT,CASSGGQGTEAFF
TRBD2,TRBJ2-2,TRBV28,-,TGTGCCAGCAGCACTACGGGACTAGCGATAACCGGGGAGCTGTTTTTT,CASSTTGLAITGELFF
-,TRBJ2-7,TRBV18,once,TGTGCCAGCTCACCCATGACTCTTACCTACGAGCAGTACTTC,CASSPMTLTYEQYF
-,TRBJ2-7,TRBV5-5,-,TGTGCCAGCAGCCAGCCCCCAGGCTACGAGCAGTACTTC,CASSQPPGYEQYF
TRBD1,TRBJ1-1,TRBV7-9,-,TGTGCCAGCAGCTTAGCTTCCGGGACAGGGGCGAACACTGAAGCTTTCTTT,CASSLASGTGANTEAFF
-,TRBJ2-5,TRBV5-3,-,TGTGCCAGAAACAACAAAGAGACCCAGTACTTC,CARNNKETQYF
TRBD2,TRBJ2-7,TRBV11-2,-,TGTGCCAGCAGCTTGGGACTAGCGGCAACCTACGAGCAGTACTTC,CASSLGLAATYEQYF
-,TRBJ1-1,TRBV6-5,-,TGTGCCAGCATCCGGGCACAGGGAATCTATGAAGCTTTCTTT,CASIRAQGIYEAFF